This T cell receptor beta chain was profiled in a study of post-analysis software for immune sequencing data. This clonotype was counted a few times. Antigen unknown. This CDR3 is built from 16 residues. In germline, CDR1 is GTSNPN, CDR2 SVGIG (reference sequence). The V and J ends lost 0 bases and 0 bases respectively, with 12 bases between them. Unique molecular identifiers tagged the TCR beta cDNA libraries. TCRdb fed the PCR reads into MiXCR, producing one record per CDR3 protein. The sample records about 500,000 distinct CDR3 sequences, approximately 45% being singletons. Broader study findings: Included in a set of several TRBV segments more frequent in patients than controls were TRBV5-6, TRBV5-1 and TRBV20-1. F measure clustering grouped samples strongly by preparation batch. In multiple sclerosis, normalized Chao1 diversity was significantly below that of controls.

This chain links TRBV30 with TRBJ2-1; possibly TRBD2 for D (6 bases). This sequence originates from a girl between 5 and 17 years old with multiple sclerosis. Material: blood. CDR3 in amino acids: CAWSVAGRSSYNEQFF. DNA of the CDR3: TGTGCCTGGAGTGTAGCCGGGAGAAGCTCCTACAATGAGCAGTTCTTC.